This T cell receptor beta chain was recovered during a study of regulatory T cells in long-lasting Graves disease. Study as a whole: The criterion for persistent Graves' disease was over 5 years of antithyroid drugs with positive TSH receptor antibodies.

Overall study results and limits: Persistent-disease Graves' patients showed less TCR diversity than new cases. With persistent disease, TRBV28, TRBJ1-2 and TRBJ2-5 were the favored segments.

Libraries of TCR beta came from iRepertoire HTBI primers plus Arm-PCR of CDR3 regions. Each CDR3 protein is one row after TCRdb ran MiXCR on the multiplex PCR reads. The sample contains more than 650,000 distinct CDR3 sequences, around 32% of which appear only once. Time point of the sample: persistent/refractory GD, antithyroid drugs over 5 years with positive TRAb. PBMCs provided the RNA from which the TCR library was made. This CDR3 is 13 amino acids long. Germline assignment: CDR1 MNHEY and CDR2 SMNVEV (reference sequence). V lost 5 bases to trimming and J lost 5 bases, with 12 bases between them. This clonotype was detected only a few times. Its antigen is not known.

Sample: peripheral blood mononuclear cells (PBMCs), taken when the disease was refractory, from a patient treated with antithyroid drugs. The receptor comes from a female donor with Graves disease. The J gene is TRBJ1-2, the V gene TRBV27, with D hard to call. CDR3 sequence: CASSPDTTYGYTF. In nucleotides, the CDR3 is TGTGCCAGCAGTCCTGACACCACGTATGGCTACACCTTC.